The subject of this entry is one TCR beta chain. The antigen remains unidentified. The sample comes from a study of shared clonotypes between healthy human individuals. The study, taken as a whole, reports: Clonotype sharing across several donors was observed for 4.5% to 6.5% of naive CD4 clonotypes.

Profiled with immunoSEQ multiplex PCR; TCRdb holds only in-frame clones, not every one. The table lists 2,500,000 or so clones, more than 80% of them singletons. The CDR3 has 12 residues. The junction had 4 bases not matched to a gene; V was cut back by 5 bases and J by 7 bases. From germline, CDR1 is WNHNN and CDR2 SYGVQD (reference sequence). The receptor comes from a man younger than 30 in good health. Input material: naive CD4+ T cells sorted from blood. Stated subset: CD45RA+ positively selected. The chain employs TRBV10-1 and TRBJ2-7; 8 nucleotides agree with TRBD1. The CDR3 region has the DNA TGCGCCAGCAGTCAGGGGGCGGGGGAGCAGTACTTC. This sequence encodes CASSQGAGEQYF.